One and the same sample provided the 28 T cell receptor beta chains below, sequenced in a study of identical twins (dated by TCRdb to 2016 to 2017). Libraries were prepared through 5' RACE. These reads were obtained on an Illumina HiSeq 2000. Through fastp at Q25 and MiXCR, TCRdb rebuilt clones from the public reads, retaining in-frame beta chains. Entries are consolidated by CDR3 protein sequence, retaining the most common genes and DNA. Recorded for this sample are some 500,000 distinct CDR3 sequences; roughly 13% of them occurred a single time. The ten top clones hold about 0.94% of the sample. In addition, the sample was reused for a study of yellow fever vaccine responses in identical twins.

The sequenced material came from CD4+ T cells sorted from blood. These receptors were collected from a woman between 18 and 29 years old in good health.

This clonotype was counted only a few times. The chain couples TRBV6-2 or TRBV6-3 to TRBJ2-1, with unresolved D. The CDR3 length is 13 residues. CDR1 is MNHEY, CDR2 SVGEGT, per germline. Trimming stripped 2 bases from V and 7 bases from J, with 9 bases between. Written as DNA, the CDR3 is TGTGCCAGCAGTTACGAGTGGGATAATGAGCAGTTCTTC. Protein product: CASSYEWDNEQFF.

This chain connects TRBV28 to TRBJ2-7; D possibly matches TRBD1 or TRBD2 (5 bases each). Trimming pared 2 bases from V and 3 bases from J, leaving 11 bases between. The V gene's germline CDR1 is MDHEN and CDR2 SYDVKM. CDR3 length equals 14 residues. CDR3 amino acids: CASSLGTVDYEQYF. The DNA of the CDR3 is TGTGCCAGCAGTTTAGGGACGGTGGACTACGAGCAGTACTTC.

This clonotype appeared a few times. V gene TRBV20-1 combines with J gene TRBJ2-1; TRBD2 matches 7 bases. The CDR3 length is 15 residues. V trimming: 3 bases; J trimming: 5 bases; junction bases outside the gene matches: 10. In germline, CDR1 is DFQATT, CDR2 SNEGSKA (reference sequence). CDR3 bases: TGCAGTGCTAGTCCGGGAGCGGGGATTAACAATGAGCAGTTCTTC. Its translation: CSASPGAGINNEQFF.

The chain employs TRBV18 and TRBJ1-1; a weak D match, TRBD1 (5 bases). The V end was cut by 3 bases, the J end by 4 bases, with 18 bases between. Germline V lookup: CDR1 KGHSH, CDR2 LQKENI. The CDR3 covers 16 residues. The CDR3 is CASSPPSPGRGTEAFF. The CDR3 region has the DNA TGTGCCAGCTCACCCCCGTCTCCAGGGAGAGGCACTGAAGCTTTCTTT.

This clonotype was seen a few times. CDR3 residues: CASSLAPGAGTSGGVDTQYF. Written as DNA, the CDR3 is TGTGCCAGCAGCTTAGCCCCGGGCGCCGGGACTAGCGGGGGAGTAGATACGCAGTATTTT. J is TRBJ2-3 and V is TRBV11-1; 14 bases align to TRBD2. This CDR3 has 20 residues. Trimming cost V 0 bases and J 5 bases; bases outside gene matches: 13. Looked up from germline, CDR1 is SGHAT and CDR2 is FQDESV (reference sequence).

This clonotype appeared a few times. V usage is TRBV20-1 and J usage is TRBJ2-4; D is perhaps TRBD2 (5 bases). Per the germline V gene, CDR1 is DFQATT and CDR2 is SNEGSKA (reference sequence). The CDR3 loop spans 14 amino acids. V lost 3 bases and J lost 7, with 16 bases in between. CDR3 sequence (DNA): TGCAGTGCTAGTGCTGGGAGTGAGGGTAACATTCAGTACTTC. Amino acid sequence: CSASAGSEGNIQYF.

The chain links TRBV21-1 to TRBJ1-5; the table calls TRBD1, which could not be checked here. TRBV21-1 is a documented pseudogene. The CDR3 covers 18 residues. The CDR3 loop is CASSETGTGLGHYQPQHF. CDR3 nucleotides: TGTGCCAGCAGCGAGACCGGGACGGGCCTGGGTCATTATCAGCCCCAGCATTTT.

V gene TRBV20-1 combines with J gene TRBJ1-5; maybe TRBD1 (5 bases). V lost 5 bases and J 3 bases, leaving 11 bases between the germline ends. Germline V gene data show CDR1 as DFQATT and CDR2 as SNEGSKA (reference sequence). This CDR3 is 13 amino acids long. CDR3 sequence: CSAPRDYNQPQHF. CDR3 bases: TGCAGTGCTCCCCGGGACTACAATCAGCCCCAGCATTTT.

There are a few counts of this clonotype. The genes are TRBV20-1 and TRBJ2-7; perhaps TRBD2 as D (6 bases). CDR3 length: 12 residues. The V and J ends lost 8 bases and 5 bases respectively, with 16 bases between them. Germline V CDR1 and CDR2: DFQATT, SNEGSKA (reference sequence). The CDR3 loop is CSRSGGNDEQYF. For the CDR3, the DNA is TGCAGTAGAAGTGGAGGGAATGACGAGCAGTACTTC.

This clonotype was recorded a few times. This chain uses TRBV20-1 with TRBJ2-5; TRBD1 agrees at 9 bases. The V gene's germline CDR1 is DFQATT and CDR2 SNEGSKA (reference sequence). The CDR3 length is 14 residues. J gave up 9 bases and V 8 bases, and 16 bases lay outside the gene matches. The chain's CDR3 is CSHQAPGQGRPQYF. The DNA for the CDR3 is TGCAGTCACCAAGCACCGGGACAGGGAAGACCCCAGTACTTC.

The chain couples TRBV11-2 to TRBJ2-5, with D possibly matching TRBD2 (5 bases). V was pared by 5 bases and J by 3 bases, with 13 bases between. Germline V lookup: CDR1 SGHAT, CDR2 FQNNGV. This CDR3 spans 14 amino acids. The CDR3 spells CASSVAGRKETQYF. The DNA of the CDR3 is TGTGCCAGCAGCGTGGCGGGCAGGAAAGAGACCCAGTACTTC.

This clonotype was recorded many times. The gene calls are TRBV20-1 and TRBJ2-6, with D possibly matching TRBD1 (5 bases). The V gene lost 6 bases and the J gene lost 0 bases, with 12 bases spanning the gap. CDR1 is DFQATT, CDR2 SNEGSKA, per germline (reference sequence). The CDR3 covers 15 residues. Here the CDR3 reads CSAHRQSSGANVLTF. The CDR3 DNA is TGCAGTGCCCACAGACAGAGCTCTGGGGCCAACGTCCTGACTTTC.

CDR3 nucleotide sequence: TGTGCCAGCAGCCCCTGGGAGCGGGGATCCTACGAGCAGTACTTC. Its translation is CASSPWERGSYEQYF. V gene TRBV12-3 or TRBV12-4 combines with J gene TRBJ2-7, with 7 bases that match TRBD2. The CDR3 totals 15 residues. V shed 6 bases and J 1 base; nucleotides not matched to a gene: 9.

The chain has TRBV3-1 and TRBJ2-7; unclear D gene. Germline CDR1 reads LGHDT; CDR2 reads YNNKEL (reference sequence). CDR3 size: 14 residues. Trimming left V 1 base short and J 3 bases short, with 10 bases between. CDR3 nucleotide sequence: TGTGCCAGCAGCCAAGTGATAGGGCGCTACGAGCAGTACTTC. Translating it yields CASSQVIGRYEQYF.

The chain employs TRBV7-6 and TRBJ2-7, with 7 nucleotides matching TRBD1. Losses at the gene ends were 2 bases for V and 0 bases for J; bases not matched to a gene: 4. This CDR3 spans 15 amino acids. Germline V lookup: CDR1 SGHVS, CDR2 FNYEAQ. The CDR3 nucleotides read TGTGCCAGCAGCTTAATACAGGGGCCCTCCTACGAGCAGTACTTC. It specifies CASSLIQGPSYEQYF.

The chain has TRBV20-1 and TRBJ2-3, with a possible D match to TRBD2 (6 bases). Germline V gene sequence: CDR1 DFQATT, CDR2 SNEGSKA (reference sequence). V was clipped by 1 base and J by 0 bases, with 17 bases between them. The CDR3 has 17 amino acids. The CDR3 loop is CSARVVSGGLSTDTQYF. The CDR3 DNA follows: TGCAGTGCTAGAGTTGTTAGCGGCGGACTCAGCACAGATACGCAGTATTTT.

The CDR3 DNA follows: TGTGCCAGCAGTTACTTGGGAAGCTCTGGGGCCAACGTCCTGACTTTC. Residues: CASSYLGSSGANVLTF. The rearrangement joins TRBV6-5 to TRBJ2-6, with D uncertain. Trimming stripped 1 base from V and 0 bases from J, with 7 bases between. Per the germline V gene, CDR1 is MNHEY and CDR2 is SVGAGI. The CDR3 is made up of 16 amino acids.

The chain employs TRBV30 and TRBJ2-7, with TRBD2 matching 7 bases. Germline V CDR1 and CDR2: GTSNPN, SVGIG (reference sequence). Trimming removed 4 bases from V and 7 bases from J; junction bases left unmatched: 16. This CDR3 spans 15 amino acids. CDR3 sequence reads: CAWKLPGRGVREQYF. CDR3 DNA: TGTGCCTGGAAACTTCCGGGACGGGGGGTTAGGGAGCAGTACTTC.

In the case of this clonotype: One end of the junction is discordant with germline, which a read error may explain. This sequence joins TRBV20-1 and TRBJ1-5; 8 nucleotides match TRBD1. The CDR3 totals 17 residues. The germline V gene has CDR1 DFQATT and CDR2 SNEGSKA (reference sequence). The CDR3 nucleotides are TGCTGTGCTAGAGATTCGGGGACAGGTGGTTTCAATCAGCCCCAGCATTTT. Translating it yields CCARDSGTGGFNQPQHF.

The rearrangement joins TRBV7-3 to TRBJ2-6; D call uncertain. CDR1 and CDR2 (germline): SGHTA, FQGTGA. The CDR3 runs 21 residues. Trimming pared 5 bases from V and 0 bases from J, leaving 26 bases between. The CDR3 here is CASSIKSGPRWGNSGANVLTF. CDR3 DNA sequence: TGTGCCAGCAGCATAAAATCAGGACCCAGATGGGGTAACTCTGGGGCCAACGTCCTGACTTTC.

This clonotype was counted at least ten times. CDR3 protein: CASSLGTGGLHEQYF. In DNA, the CDR3 is TGTGCCAGCAGCTTGGGGACGGGGGGATTACACGAGCAGTACTTC. The rearrangement joins TRBV7-8 to TRBJ2-7; 7 nucleotides align to TRBD2. CDR1 and CDR2 (germline): SGHVS, FQNEAQ. This CDR3 is 15 amino acids long. After removal of 3 bases from V and 5 bases from J, the junction contained 10 bases not matched to a gene.

V is TRBV11-3 and J is TRBJ2-3; possibly TRBD2 for D (6 bases). Trimming took 5 bases from V and 0 from J, leaving 12 bases between them. The germline CDR1 and CDR2 sequences are SGHNT and YENEEA. There are 15 residues in the CDR3. The chain's CDR3 is CASSASESSTDTQYF. CDR3 DNA sequence: TGTGCCAGCAGCGCTAGCGAATCTAGCACAGATACGCAGTATTTT.

This clonotype has only a few counts. This chain joins TRBV6-2 or TRBV6-3 and TRBJ2-5; a possible D gene is TRBD2 (5 bases). V was clipped by 5 bases and J by 1 base, with 8 bases between them. The CDR3 is 13 amino acids. Germline CDR1 and CDR2: MNHEY and SVGEGT. The CDR3 reads CASSNRGQETQYF. The CDR3 bases are TGTGCCAGCAGTAACCGGGGCCAAGAGACCCAGTACTTC.

This clonotype has only a few counts. The V and J genes are TRBV5-1 and TRBJ2-2, with D maybe TRBD1 (6 bases). Germline assignment: CDR1 SGHRS and CDR2 YFSETQ. Between the trimmed V and J ends, which lost 2 bases and 4 bases, there was a span of 12 bases. The CDR3 spans 15 residues. In nucleotides, the CDR3 is TGCGCCAGCAGCTTTGCGGACAGTCGCACCGGGGAGCTGTTTTTT. Translated: CASSFADSRTGELFF.

This clonotype was observed a few times. The gene calls are TRBV7-3 and TRBJ2-3, with D uncertain. This CDR3 region has 15 residues. Trimming removed 0 bases at V and 2 bases at J, with 9 bases between. Per the germline V gene, CDR1 is SGHTA and CDR2 is FQGTGA. CDR3 sequence (DNA): TGTGCCAGCAGCTTAACGGGCAAAAACACAGATACGCAGTATTTT. Encoded protein: CASSLTGKNTDTQYF.

This chain links TRBV7-2 with TRBJ2-3; possibly TRBD2 for D (5 bases). The V and J ends lost 5 bases and 2 bases respectively, with 11 bases between them. Per the germline V gene, CDR1 is SGHTA and CDR2 is FQGNSA. The CDR3 contains 14 residues. CDR3 sequence: CASSQLASTDTQYF. The CDR3 DNA sequence: TGTGCCAGCAGCCAGCTAGCATCCACAGATACGCAGTATTTT.

The chain carries TRBV7-2 and TRBJ2-7; TRBD2 is a possible D gene (5 bases). The V gene lost 0 bases and the J gene lost 3 bases, with 27 bases spanning the gap. Germline V CDR1 and CDR2: SGHTA, FQGNSA. This CDR3 has 20 amino acids. The CDR3 loop reads CASSLAFFRGENVLVYEQYF. The CDR3 bases are TGTGCCAGCAGCTTAGCTTTTTTTCGGGGTGAGAACGTCCTAGTCTACGAGCAGTACTTC.

The genes are TRBV3-1 and TRBJ2-3, with D unclear. The CDR3 has 12 residues. Germline CDR1 LGHDT, CDR2 YNNKEL (reference sequence). Trimming shortened V by 2 bases and J by 5 bases, and 5 bases separated the two germline ends. For the CDR3, the DNA is TGTGCCAGCAGCCAATACCAAGATACGCAGTATTTT. Protein: CASSQYQDTQYF.